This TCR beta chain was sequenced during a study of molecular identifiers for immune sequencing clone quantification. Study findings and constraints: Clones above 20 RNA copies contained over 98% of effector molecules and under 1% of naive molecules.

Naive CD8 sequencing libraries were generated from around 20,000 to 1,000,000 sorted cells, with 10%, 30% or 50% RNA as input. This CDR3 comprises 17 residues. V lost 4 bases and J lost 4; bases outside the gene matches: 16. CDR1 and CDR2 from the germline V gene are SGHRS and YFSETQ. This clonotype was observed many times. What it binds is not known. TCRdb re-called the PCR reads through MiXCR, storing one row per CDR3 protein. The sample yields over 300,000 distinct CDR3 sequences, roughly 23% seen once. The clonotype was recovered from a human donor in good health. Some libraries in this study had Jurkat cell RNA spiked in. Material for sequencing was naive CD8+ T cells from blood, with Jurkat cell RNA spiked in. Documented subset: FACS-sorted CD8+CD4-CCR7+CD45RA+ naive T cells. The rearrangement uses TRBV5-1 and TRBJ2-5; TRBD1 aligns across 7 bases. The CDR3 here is CASSPYPGTEVGETQYF. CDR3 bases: TGCGCCAGCAGCCCCTACCCCGGGACAGAGGTTGGAGAGACCCAGTACTTC. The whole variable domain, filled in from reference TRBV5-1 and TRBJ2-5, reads KAGVTQTPRYLIKTRGQQVTLSCSPISGHRSVSWYQQTPGQGLQFLFEYFSETQRNKGNFPGRFSGRQFSNSRSEMNVSTLELGDSALYLCASSPYPGTEVGETQYFGPGTRLLVL.